The present T cell receptor beta chain was sequenced within a study of T-cell reconstitution after alpha-beta-depleted transplantation in children. Study conclusions and caveats: In some patients, recipient T cells and intrathymic progenitors surviving conditioning explained high day-60 diversity. As was reported, about two months after transplant, alpha-beta T cells came from several hundred expanded graft clones.

V was pared by 0 bases and J by 2 bases, with 16 bases between. Germline CDR1 reads MDHEN; CDR2 reads SYDVKM. The length of the CDR3 is 17 residues. This clonotype was observed many times. Its cognate antigen is unknown. The TCRbeta library was prepared with unique molecular identifiers. MiXCR, run by TCRdb on the PCR reads, gives a single entry per CDR3 protein. Of about 140,000 distinct CDR3 sequences in the sample, around 8.8% were seen once. The receptor was isolated from a female patient aged 2-15 years who had a stem cell transplant for congenital amegakaryocytic thrombocytopenia, so the T cells may come from the graft donor. The input for sequencing was PBMCs, mostly from graft donor cells, taken 180 days after TCRalphabeta/CD19-depleted stem cell transplant. This chain links TRBV28 with TRBJ1-2; D might be TRBD1 (5 bases). The CDR3 here is CASSLCIKYRSNYGYTF. The CDR3 DNA reads TGTGCCAGCAGTTTATGCATTAAATACAGGTCCAACTATGGCTACACCTTC.